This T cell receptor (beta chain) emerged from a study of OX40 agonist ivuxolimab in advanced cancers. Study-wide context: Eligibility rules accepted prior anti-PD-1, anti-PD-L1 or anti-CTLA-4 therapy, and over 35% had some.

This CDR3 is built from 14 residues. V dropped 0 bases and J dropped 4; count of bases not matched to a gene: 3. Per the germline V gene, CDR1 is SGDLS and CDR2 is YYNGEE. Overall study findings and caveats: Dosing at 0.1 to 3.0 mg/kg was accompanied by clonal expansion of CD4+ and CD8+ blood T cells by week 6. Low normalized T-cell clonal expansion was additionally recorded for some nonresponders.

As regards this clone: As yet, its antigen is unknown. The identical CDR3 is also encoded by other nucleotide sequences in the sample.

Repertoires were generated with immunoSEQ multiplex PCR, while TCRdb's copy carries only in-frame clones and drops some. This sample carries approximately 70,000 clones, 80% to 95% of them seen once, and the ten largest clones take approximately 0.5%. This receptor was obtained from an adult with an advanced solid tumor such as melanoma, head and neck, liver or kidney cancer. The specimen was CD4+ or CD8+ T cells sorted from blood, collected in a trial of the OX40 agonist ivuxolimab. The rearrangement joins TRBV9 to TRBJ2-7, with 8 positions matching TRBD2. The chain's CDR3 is CASSVGSGSYEQYF. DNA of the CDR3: TGTGCCAGCAGCGTAGGGAGCGGGAGTTACGAGCAGTACTTC.